The rows below give T cell receptor beta chains drawn from one sample of a study of technical replicates of blood from a handful of donors. Assay used: immunoSEQ multiplex PCR; TCRdb lists only in-frame clones, some missing. This table has approximately 59,000 clones, around 87% appearing once. Material: PBMCs. These receptor sequences come from a human donor in good health. Some clones in this sample may be carry-over from other donors' samples. Both conserved end residues are part of each CDR3. The order of the fields is V gene, clone size, J gene, D gene, CDR3 protein, CDR3 DNA. D genes are given only for firm matches. Size tells how often a clone was seen (once, few, many) or the class of an expanded clone, and some rows leave it out.

>TRBV5-4|.|TRBJ2-7|TRBD2
CASSRGGGSGIANEQYF
TGTGCCAGCAGCCGCGGGGGGGGAAGCGGGATTGCCAACGAGCAGTACTTC
>TRBV7-3|.|TRBJ2-2|.
CASSSNRATGELFF
TGTGCCAGCAGCTCCAACAGGGCCACCGGGGAGCTGTTTTTT
>TRBV7-2|.|TRBJ2-2|.
CASSLGAGELFF
TGTGCCAGCAGCTTAGGGGCGGGGGAGCTGTTTTTT
>TRBV6-5|.|TRBJ1-2|TRBD1
CASSYGARTGDGYTF
TGTGCCAGCAGTTACGGGGCTAGGACAGGGGATGGCTACACCTTC
>TRBV7-6|once|TRBJ2-2|TRBD1
CASSSGTGPGELFF
TGTGCCAGCAGCTCCGGGACAGGGCCCGGGGAGCTGTTTTTT
>TRBV14|.|TRBJ1-4|.
CASSQGGAREVEKLFF
TGTGCCAGCAGCCAGGGTGGCGCCAGGGAAGTTGAAAAACTGTTTTTT
>TRBV21-1|once|TRBJ1-2|.
CASSKAKGDRSYGYTF
TGTGCCAGCAGCAAAGCCAAGGGGGACAGGTCCTATGGCTACACCTTC
>TRBV2|.|TRBJ2-1|TRBD1
CASSLRQGVGRQFF
TGTGCCAGCAGTTTGAGACAGGGGGTGGGGCGACAGTTCTTC
>TRBV6-6|.|TRBJ2-7|.
CASRLGLLSYEQYF
TGTGCCAGCAGACTGGGACTCCTCTCCTACGAGCAGTACTTC
>TRBV5-6|.|TRBJ2-1|.
CASSLGRGGIEQFF
TGTGCCAGCAGCTTGGGCCGGGGAGGCATTGAGCAGTTCTTC
>TRBV21-1|.|TRBJ2-7|.
CASSILPISGRISYEQYF
TGTGCCAGCAGCATATTACCTATTAGCGGGAGAATCTCCTACGAGCAGTACTTC
>TRBV28|.|TRBJ2-7|TRBD1
CASETTGTGGYEQYF
TGTGCCAGCGAAACCACCGGGACAGGGGGGTACGAGCAGTACTTC
>TRBV4-1|.|TRBJ2-5|TRBD1
CASSQGDRVRETQYF
TGCGCCAGCAGCCAAGGGGACAGGGTGCGAGAGACCCAGTACTTC
>TRBV4-3|.|TRBJ2-5|TRBD2
CASSQDGLAGVNSEETQYF
TGCGCCAGCAGCCAAGATGGACTAGCGGGGGTGAATTCAGAAGAGACCCAGTACTTC
>TRBV29-1|.|TRBJ2-5|.
CSAGGLQETQYF
TGCAGCGCCGGCGGACTTCAAGAGACCCAGTACTTC
>TRBV9|.|TRBJ2-3|TRBD2
CASSAAGTRADTQYF
TGTGCCAGCAGCGCGGCCGGGACTAGGGCAGATACGCAGTATTTT
>TRBV28|.|TRBJ2-7|TRBD1
CASSWTRDRESYEQYF
TGTGCCAGCAGTTGGACCCGGGACAGGGAATCTTATGAGCAGTACTTC
>TRBV7-2|once|TRBJ2-1|TRBD2
CASSKGLIYNEQFF
TGTGCCAGCAGCAAGGGACTAATATACAATGAGCAGTTCTTC
>TRBV4-2|.|TRBJ1-4|.
CASTSGDGLGEKLFF
TGTGCCAGCACAAGCGGCGACGGATTGGGTGAAAAACTGTTTTTT
>TRBV4-3|.|TRBJ2-2|.
CASSLRDTGELFF
TGCGCCAGCAGCCTGAGAGACACCGGGGAGCTGTTTTTT
>TRBV6-1|.|TRBJ1-6|.
CASSERGQDSPLHF
TGTGCCAGCAGTGAAAGGGGCCAGGATTCACCCCTCCACTTT
>TRBV2|.|TRBJ2-1|TRBD2
CASKAGGPVNEQFF
TGTGCCAGCAAGGCGGGGGGGCCGGTCAATGAGCAGTTCTTC
>TRBV7-2|.|TRBJ2-5|TRBD2
CASSLGLAGGQETQYF
TGTGCCAGCAGCTTGGGACTAGCGGGGGGACAAGAGACCCAGTACTTC
>TRBV27|.|TRBJ2-4|.
CASSLSALSGNIQYF
TGTGCCAGCAGTTTATCGGCGCTCTCGGGAAACATTCAGTACTTC
>TRBV18|.|TRBJ2-7|TRBD1
CASSPPRQGYDEQYF
TGTGCCAGCTCACCACCCCGACAGGGGTACGACGAGCAGTACTTC
>TRBV7-2|once|TRBJ1-6|.
CASSLSGGYNSPLHF
TGTGCCAGCAGCTTGTCCGGGGGGTATAATTCACCCCTCCACTTT
>TRBV6-4|.|TRBJ1-6|TRBD1
CASSETGDRGSPLHF
TGTGCCAGCAGTGAAACAGGGGATCGGGGTTCACCCCTCCACTTT
>TRBV6-1|.|TRBJ2-7|.
CASSESLGVRSEQYF
TGTGCCAGCAGTGAATCGTTAGGGGTCCGGAGCGAGCAGTACTTC
>TRBV7-9|.|TRBJ2-1|TRBD1
CASSSLGGRYNEQFF
TGTGCCAGCAGCTCCCTAGGGGGCCGGTACAATGAGCAGTTCTTC
>TRBV4-1|.|TRBJ2-2|TRBD2
CASSPGRASGGVELFF
TGCGCCAGCAGCCCAGGGAGGGCTAGCGGGGGAGTGGAGCTGTTTTTT
>TRBV19|.|TRBJ2-2|TRBD1
CASRRQGATGELFF
TGTGCCAGTAGACGACAGGGGGCCACCGGGGAGCTGTTTTTT
>TRBV4-1|few|TRBJ1-2|TRBD1
CASSQVPYRGPGGYTF
TGCGCCAGCAGCCAAGTTCCCTACAGGGGGCCGGGTGGCTACACCTTC
>TRBV19|.|TRBJ1-5|.
CASSIAHRDSNQPQHF
TGTGCCAGTAGTATAGCCCACAGGGATAGCAATCAGCCCCAGCATTTT
>TRBV29-1|once|TRBJ1-2|TRBD1
CSVRDRVSYGYTF
TGCAGCGTCCGGGACAGGGTCTCCTATGGCTACACCTTC
>TRBV5-1|.|TRBJ1-2|TRBD1
CASSSQPDRGDGYTF
TGCGCCAGCAGCTCCCAACCGGACAGGGGAGATGGCTACACCTTC
>TRBV9|once|TRBJ2-7|.
CASSPASSYEQYF
TGTGCCAGCAGCCCCGCCAGCTCCTACGAGCAGTACTTC
>TRBV9|once|TRBJ2-5|TRBD2
CASSVALTSGSGETQYF
TGTGCCAGCAGCGTAGCTCTGACTAGCGGGAGCGGCGAGACCCAGTACTTC
>TRBV5-1|.|TRBJ2-3|TRBD2
CASSLGSSGSSSTDTQYF
TGCGCCAGCAGCTTGGGGTCTAGCGGGAGTTCTAGCACAGATACGCAGTATTTT
>TRBV7-2|.|TRBJ2-2|TRBD2
CASRKFLSTSGATGELFF
TGTGCCAGCAGAAAATTCCTATCGACTAGCGGGGCGACCGGGGAGCTGTTTTTT
>TRBV4-3|.|TRBJ1-1|.
CASSQAHLNTEAFF
TGCGCCAGCAGCCAAGCACATCTTAACACTGAAGCTTTCTTT
>TRBV6-1|.|TRBJ1-3|.
CASSEEARPPWTIYF
TGTGCCAGCAGTGAAGAAGCGAGACCCCCGTGGACCATATATTTT
>TRBV15|.|TRBJ2-7|.
CATSREGLGDEQYF
TGTGCCACCAGCAGAGAGGGTCTAGGGGATGAGCAGTACTTC
>TRBV19|.|TRBJ2-3|TRBD2
CASNGGVTDTQYF
TGTGCCAGTAACGGGGGGGTCACAGATACGCAGTATTTT
>TRBV23-1|.|TRBJ2-2|.
CASSPQRWCCPNTGELFF
TGCGCCAGCAGCCCTCAGAGGTGGTGTTGTCCGAACACCGGGGAGCTGTTTTTT
>TRBV12-2|.|TRBJ2-7|.
CASRLQGSASADQYEQYF
TGTGCAAGTCGCTTACAAGGGTCGGCTAGCGCGGACCAATACGAGCAGTACTTC
>TRBV30|.|TRBJ2-5|.
CAWSSGVQETQYF
TGTGCCTGGAGTTCAGGCGTCCAAGAGACCCAGTACTTC
>TRBV4-1|.|TRBJ2-5|TRBD1
CASSQVGTAQETQYF
TGCGCCAGCAGCCAAGTAGGGACAGCACAGGAGACCCAGTACTTC
>TRBV4-3|.|TRBJ2-1|TRBD2
CASSQDPGLAANEQFF
TGCGCCAGCAGCCAGGACCCGGGACTAGCGGCTAATGAGCAGTTCTTC
>TRBV21-1|.|TRBJ2-1|.
CASSPQGQGPREQFF
TGTGCCAGCAGCCCCCAGGGACAGGGCCCTCGTGAGCAGTTCTTC
>TRBV7-8|.|TRBJ1-5|.
CASKLEVDQPQHF
TGTGCCAGCAAGTTGGAGGTGGATCAGCCCCAGCATTTT
>TRBV7-9|few|TRBJ1-1|.
CASSLLSTEAFF
TGTGCCAGCAGCTTACTTTCCACTGAAGCTTTCTTT
>TRBV7-6|.|TRBJ2-3|TRBD2
CASSPRTSGRTDTQYF
TGTGCCAGCAGCCCAAGGACTAGCGGACGCACAGATACGCAGTATTTT
>TRBV18|.|TRBJ2-5|.
CASSPNPGTQYF
TGTGCCAGCTCACCTAACCCGGGGACCCAGTACTTC
>TRBV7-2|.|TRBJ2-3|TRBD2
CASSPRASGRDTQYF
TGTGCCAGCAGCCCACGGGCTAGCGGGAGAGATACGCAGTATTTT
>TRBV13|.|TRBJ2-5|TRBD2
CASSLVLAGYQETQYF
TGTGCCAGCAGCTTGGTTTTAGCGGGGTACCAAGAGACCCAGTACTTC
>TRBV10-3|.|TRBJ1-5|.
CAISSGQPPSQHF
TGTGCCATCAGCTCCGGACAGCCCCCGTCCCAGCATTTT
>TRBV7-2|few|TRBJ2-2|.
CASSLRAGELYGELFF
TGTGCCAGCAGCTTAAGGGCAGGGGAACTTTACGGGGAGCTGTTTTTT
>TRBV7-3|once|TRBJ2-1|.
CASSLSGREGTVF
TGTGCCAGCAGCTTAAGTGGGCGGGAAGGTACGGTCTTC